These T cell receptor beta chains were read from a single sample in a study of identical twins. TCRdb re-called the 5' RACE reads with MiXCR, one entry per CDR3 protein. The sample holds about 1.7 million distinct CDR3 sequences, roughly a third seen once. Sequenced material: cord blood. Every receptor here comes from a newborn girl in good health. CDR3s include the opening cysteine and the closing phenylalanine or tryptophan. The D gene is left open where the match is weak. Part of the rows lack a size; the others show once, few, many or a class for expanded clones.

- TRBJ1-1 TRBV7-8 TRBD1 TGTGCCAGCAGCGCTTACAGGGGTATGAACACTGAAGCTTTCTTT CASSAYRGMNTEAFF
- TRBJ2-7 TRBV2 - TGTGCCAGCAAGGACAGCGAGCTGGTCCACGAGCAGTACTTC CASKDSELVHEQYF
- TRBJ2-5 TRBV2 TRBD2 TGTGCCAGCAGCCCCTACGGGGGGGTTGAGACCCAGTACTTC CASSPYGGVETQYF
- TRBJ2-5 TRBV13 - TGTGCCAGCAGTTATACCGGGTCTGGCGGGTTGGAGCAGTACTTC CASSYTGSGGLEQYF
few TRBJ2-1 TRBV5-1 - TGCGCCAGCGGGCACGGGGGACAGCTTAACAATGAGCAGTTCTTC CASGHGGQLNNEQFF
- TRBJ2-7 TRBV3-1 - TGTGCCAGCAGCCCCGGAGCTAGCCCTACCTACGAGCAGTACTTC CASSPGASPTYEQYF
many TRBJ2-3 TRBV7-6 TRBD2 TGTGCCAGCAGCTTAGGGACTAGCGGGAGAAACACAGATACGCAGTATTTT CASSLGTSGRNTDTQYF
few TRBJ2-4 TRBV28 TRBD2 TGTGCCAGCAGTTTGGGTAGCGGGAGGGCCAAAAACATTCAGTACTTC CASSLGSGRAKNIQYF
few TRBJ2-1 TRBV7-2 TRBD2 TGTGCCAGCAGCTTAAGGAGACTAGCGGGGCGCAATGAGCAGTTCTTC CASSLRRLAGRNEQFF
few TRBJ1-2 TRBV9 - TGTGCCAGCAGCGTATGGGCAAACTATGGCTACACCTTC CASSVWANYGYTF
- TRBJ1-4 TRBV4-1 - TGCGCCAGCAGCCCACCGGAGGTTACTAATGAAAAACTGTTTTTT CASSPPEVTNEKLFF
few TRBJ1-2 TRBV10-3 - TGTGCCATCAGTGATTACCGGGACAAGGGAACCTATGGCTACACCTTC CAISDYRDKGTYGYTF
once TRBJ2-3 TRBV6-1 - TGTGCCAGCAGTGAAGCACTAGGTAGCACAGATGCGCAGTATTTT CASSEALGSTDAQYF
- TRBJ1-1 TRBV10-3 - TGTGCCATCAGTGAAAGGGCTATCGAAGCTTTCTTT CAISERAIEAFF
few TRBJ2-4 TRBV4-2 - TGTGCCAGCAGCCAAGGCAGCGGTGGAGGTCAAAACATTCAGTACTTC CASSQGSGGGQNIQYF
few TRBJ2-1 TRBV5-1 - TGCGCCAGCAGCTCCCCATCGGGGAGGTACAATGAGCAGTTCTTC CASSSPSGRYNEQFF
- TRBJ2-4 TRBV5-5 - TGTGCCAGTAGCTTGGGTGGCGGGGCTTGGGCCATTCAGTACTTC CASSLGGGAWAIQYF
few TRBJ1-1 TRBV7-8 - TGTGCCAGCAGCTTATACGGCCGGGAGACCGAAGCTTTCTTT CASSLYGRETEAFF
- TRBJ2-3 TRBV2 TRBD2 TGTGCCAGCAGTAGTCCGAGACTAGCGGTTGGGACGCAGTATTTT CASSSPRLAVGTQYF
few TRBJ2-4 TRBV28 TRBD1 TGTGCCAGCAGTTCAGGGGGACAGGGTGAAAACATTCAGTACTTC CASSSGGQGENIQYF
few TRBJ2-1 TRBV5-5 - TGTGCCAGCAGCTCCCGGGACCCCGAATACAATGAGCAGTTCTTC CASSSRDPEYNEQFF
- TRBJ2-1 TRBV6-1 - TGTGCCAGCAGTGAAATACGGGAAGCATCCTACAATGAGCAGTTCTTC CASSEIREASYNEQFF
many TRBJ2-7 TRBV4-2 TRBD2 TGTGCCAGCAGCCAGCAACTAGCGGAGGCCCGTCAATACGAGCAGTACTTC CASSQQLAEARQYEQYF
few TRBJ2-3 TRBV7-8 TRBD2 TGTGCCAGCAGCTTAGCGACTAGCGGGGGTGTAGATACGCAGTATTTT CASSLATSGGVDTQYF
many TRBJ2-7 TRBV11-1 TRBD1 TGTGCCAGCAGCTTAGGTCCGGGACAGGGTCCCTACGAGCAGTACTTC CASSLGPGQGPYEQYF
few TRBJ2-5 TRBV9 TRBD2 TGTGCCAGCAGCCCTGAGCGGGGGGATTTCCAAGAGACCCAGTACTTC CASSPERGDFQETQYF
- TRBJ2-1 TRBV20-1 TRBD2 TGCAGTGTACGGACTAGCGGGAGGCTTGCCTACAATGAGCAGTTCTTC CSVRTSGRLAYNEQFF
few TRBJ1-4 TRBV6-1 - TGTGCCAGCAGTCCGGGGGCGAAACTGTTTTTT CASSPGAKLFF
- TRBJ2-3 TRBV18 TRBD2 TGTGCCAGCTCACCACTAGCGGGTACCACAGATGCGCAGTATTTT CASSPLAGTTDAQYF
few TRBJ2-7 TRBV11-2 - TGTGCCAGCAGCGAAAGGGGGATCTCCTACGAGCAGTACTTC CASSERGISYEQYF
- TRBJ2-3 TRBV4-1 TRBD2 TGCGCCAGCAGCCAACCCAGCGGGGGTGGCACAGATACGCAGTATTTT CASSQPSGGGTDTQYF
- TRBJ2-3 TRBV20-1 - TGCAGTGCTTTATTAGGACTATCATACACAGATACGCAGTATTTT CSALLGLSYTDTQYF
few TRBJ2-5 TRBV12-3/TRBV12-4 TRBD1 TGTGCCAGCAGTTTACGCCGAGGGACAGCGATTCAAGAGACCCAGTACTTC CASSLRRGTAIQETQYF
few TRBJ2-7 TRBV25-1 - TGTGCCAGCACACGGACAGCGACCTACGAGCAGTACTTC CASTRTATYEQYF
- TRBJ2-1 TRBV7-2 TRBD2 TGTGCCAGCAGCTTAGACCGGACTAGCGGGGATGAGCAGTTCTTC CASSLDRTSGDEQFF
- TRBJ1-4 TRBV15 TRBD1 TGTGCCACCAGGGGACAGAGTAATGAAAAACTGTTTTTT CATRGQSNEKLFF
few TRBJ2-5 TRBV20-1 TRBD1 TGCAGTGCTAGACAGGGGGCAAAACAAGAGACCCAGTACTTC CSARQGAKQETQYF
once TRBJ1-2 TRBV5-1 - TGCGCCAGCAGCTTGAATGACCGGGCTCCTAACTATGGCTACACCTTC CASSLNDRAPNYGYTF
- TRBJ2-7 TRBV20-1 - TGCAGTGCATCGGGAGCACATCTTGGTGAGCAGTACTTC CSASGAHLGEQYF
few TRBJ2-1 TRBV6-1 - TGTGCCAGCAGTGAGTCTCGTGGGGGCCCTCTCGACAATGAGCAGTTCTTC CASSESRGGPLDNEQFF
- TRBJ1-5 TRBV20-1 - TGCAGTGCTAGAGATAGCTCGGGGTATCAGCCCCAGCATTTT CSARDSSGYQPQHF
- TRBJ1-1 TRBV29-1 TRBD1 TGCAGCGTTGACAGGGGGGGCGGTGGTCCTGAAGCTTTCTTT CSVDRGGGGPEAFF
- TRBJ1-5 TRBV12-3/TRBV12-4 - TGTGCCAGCAGTTTGAAAAGCAGGCACCAGCCCCAGCATTTT CASSLKSRHQPQHF